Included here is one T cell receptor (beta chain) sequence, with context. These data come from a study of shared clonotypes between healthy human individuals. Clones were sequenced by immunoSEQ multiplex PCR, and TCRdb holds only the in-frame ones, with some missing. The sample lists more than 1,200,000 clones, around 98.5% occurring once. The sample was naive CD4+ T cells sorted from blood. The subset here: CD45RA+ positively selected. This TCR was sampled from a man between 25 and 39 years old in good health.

The CDR3 DNA sequence: TGTGCCACCCGCCCGAACGTTGCGGGGGGCGGTGAAGCTTTCTTT. Protein sequence: CATRPNVAGGGEAFF. The J gene is TRBJ1-1, the V gene TRBV2, with a weak D call TRBD1 (6 bases). The CDR3 has 15 amino acids. V was shortened by 10 bases and J by 7 bases, with 25 bases between the two germline ends. CDR1 is SNHLY, CDR2 FYNNEI, per germline.